The 3 T cell receptor beta chains below come from one sample, sequenced in a study of blood T cell repertoires in COVID-19. Clones were read by immunoSEQ multiplex PCR, and TCRdb kept only the in-frame ones, dropping some. The sample gives around 130,000 clones, around 80% of which show up once; 16% is in the top ten. Sequences were obtained from peripheral blood. These TCRs come from a man in his fifties or sixties with active or convalescent COVID-19.

The genes are TRBV7-8 and TRBJ2-7; D remains unclear. The V gene lost 1 base and the J gene lost 1 base, with 8 bases spanning the gap. This CDR3 comprises 14 residues. Germline V gene sequence: CDR1 SGHVS, CDR2 FQNEAQ. The CDR3 sequence is CASSLVYQSYEQYF. CDR3 coding DNA: TGTGCCAGCAGCTTAGTATACCAGTCCTACGAGCAGTACTTC.

The chain uses TRBV5-1 and TRBJ1-2; 11 bases match TRBD1. The CDR3 spans 15 residues. The ends lost 3 bases at V and 5 bases at J; junction bases unmatched: 6. Looked up from germline, CDR1 is SGHRS and CDR2 is YFSETQ. The CDR3 DNA follows: TGCGCCAGCAGCTCGAACGGACAGGGGGCTTATGGCTACACCTTC. Translation: CASSSNGQGAYGYTF.

The CDR3 nucleotides are TGTGCCAGCAGCTTAGATTTGGGGACAGGTCAGTTCTTC. Translated, it gives CASSLDLGTGQFF. V and J are TRBV7-2 and TRBJ2-1; 8 nucleotides line up with TRBD1. The V segment lost 1 base and the J segment 13 bases; nucleotides outside the gene matches: 6. The CDR3 sequence is 13 residues long. Per the germline V gene, CDR1 is SGHTA and CDR2 is FQGNSA.